A selection of T cell receptor beta chains follows, all from one sample in a study of radiotherapy plus CTLA-4 blockade in lung cancer. Clones were sequenced by immunoSEQ multiplex PCR, and TCRdb holds only the in-frame ones, with some missing. Here the sample spans approximately 14,000 clones, roughly 72% being singletons. The material sequenced was peripheral blood, taken from a patient treated with radiotherapy plus ipilimumab. The receptor set was obtained from a human donor with non-small cell lung cancer whose response to radiotherapy plus ipilimumab could not be evaluated. CDR3s include the opening cysteine and the closing phenylalanine or tryptophan. Part of the rows lack a size; the others show once, few, many or a class for expanded clones.

17	TRBJ2-5	TRBV9	once	CASSAGTSGGREETQYF
15	TRBJ2-1	TRBV18	.	CASSPRVSSYNEQFF
17	TRBJ1-1	TRBV4-2	.	CASSQSRGDRGNTEAFF
12	TRBJ1-2	TRBV6-4	few	CASSDEGYGYTF
15	TRBJ1-6	TRBV14	.	CASSQVRGEDSPLHF
15	TRBJ1-2	TRBV7-3	.	CASSPGGGLNYGYTF
12	TRBJ1-2	TRBV11-2	few	CASSPHRDGYTF
15	TRBJ1-2	TRBV19	.	CASSADKQGMFGYTF
15	TRBJ1-5	TRBV7-9	.	CASSQGSNSNQPQHF
13	TRBJ1-2	TRBV29-1	.	CSDLDTGNYGYTF
16	TRBJ1-5	TRBV6-4	.	CASSESQGSGNQPQHF
13	TRBJ1-3	TRBV5-1	.	CASSALGQNTIYF
14	TRBJ2-3	TRBV5-6	.	CASSFPTSADTQYF
11	TRBJ1-2	TRBV6-5	.	CASQGGYGYTF
14	TRBJ1-2	TRBV27	.	CASSFSRASYGYTF
17	TRBJ2-5	TRBV6-1	.	CASSEIAGGHRQETQYF
15	TRBJ2-1	TRBV10-3	.	CAISRLAGEGDEQFF
15	TRBJ2-1	TRBV27	.	CASRGGQGSYNEQFF
16	TRBJ1-4	TRBV10-1	few	CASSESIRSTNEKLFF
15	TRBJ2-2	TRBV19	.	CASSILPGNTGELFF
17	TRBJ2-1	TRBV7-8	.	CASSPYYSGEGYNEQFF
15	TRBJ2-7	TRBV7-3	.	CASSPTPGKGYEQYF
13	TRBJ1-1	TRBV19	.	CASSEIRTVEAFF
17	TRBJ2-6	TRBV18	.	CASSPNSGGSGANVLTF
13	.	TRBV29-1	once	CSVEGSGGAEQYF
11	TRBJ1-2	TRBV5-6	.	CASSSFYGYTF
15	TRBJ1-5	TRBV30	.	CAWSAGTGSNQPQHF
18	TRBJ2-2	TRBV5-1	.	CASSLVSPRAGGIGELFF
12	TRBJ2-5	TRBV11-2	.	CASSLDRETQYF
15	TRBJ2-7	TRBV2	few	CASSLKGQGAGEQYF
14	TRBJ2-5	TRBV15	.	CATSTGDNQETQYF
13	TRBJ2-3	TRBV7-2	.	CATHYPSTDTQYF
14	TRBJ2-5	TRBV27	.	CASSSNPIQETQYF
15	TRBJ1-5	TRBV15	.	CATSSQGGSNQPQHF
15	TRBJ1-5	TRBV18	few	CASSPGQAGSQPQHF
15	TRBJ1-2	TRBV2	once	CASTQTLDSSYGYTF
15	TRBJ1-3	TRBV2	medium-sized	CASTIGQISGNTIYF
11	TRBJ1-2	TRBV6-1	.	CASSVLEGYTF
18	TRBJ2-1	TRBV7-3	once	CASSLSPPPWTANNEQFF
16	TRBJ2-5	TRBV30	.	CAWTNDKFGGRETQYF
15	TRBJ1-2	TRBV4-1	.	CASSQAGTGGFGYTF
14	TRBJ1-1	TRBV9	.	CASSDYLAPEGAFF
14	TRBJ2-7	TRBV10-1	few	CASSPAGGYYEQYF
15	TRBJ2-7	TRBV19	few	CASSIAGAGGYEQYF
13	TRBJ1-1	TRBV28	few	CASRTEMNTEAFF
15	TRBJ1-3	TRBV5-8	.	CASSKGQRSGNTIYF
11	TRBJ2-7	TRBV27	.	CASSLRGEQYF
17	TRBJ2-1	TRBV9	.	CASSVAAGEFSYNEQFF
14	TRBJ2-6	TRBV6-6	.	CASDAGSGANVLTF
13	TRBJ2-7	TRBV2	.	CASGDLSSYEQYF
14	TRBJ2-2	TRBV6-5	.	CASSYSIGSGELFF
14	TRBJ1-5	TRBV28	.	CASSLGRDYQPQHF
16	TRBJ1-4	TRBV18	.	CASSRDTSTTNEKLFF
15	TRBJ1-2	TRBV10-1	few	CASSESTGRNYGYTF
16	TRBJ2-5	TRBV4-1	.	CASSHSRTSGGETQYF
16	TRBJ1-3	TRBV10-2	.	CASSESGGVSGNTIYF
16	TRBJ2-2	TRBV9	.	CASSPRGTQNTGELFF